This T cell receptor (beta chain) was captured in a study of cytomegalovirus exposure and HLA in healthy donors (dated by TCRdb to 2017 to 2019). For context, the study as a whole: In an earlier analysis of some 550 of the donors, 276 Gb of sequence data and some 100 million unique TCR beta sequences from 180 million or so T cells were reported. An early release covering approximately 600 HLA-typed donors comprised around 300 gigabases of sequencing data and 65 million to 100 million unique TCR sequences. Of the 300 to 500 genotyped donors, 65% to 90% were placed in the genetic ancestry cluster associated with self-reported Caucasian donors. The aim of the study was to test whether cataloging public T cell receptors could identify signatures of past pathogen exposure. The study used immunosequencing to profile the T cell repertoires of several hundred subjects and linked those repertoires to cytomegalovirus serostatus. Along with the approximately 700-subject first cohort, a separate validation cohort of roughly 110 different subjects was used. The study combined high-throughput TCR immunosequencing, statistical association of individual TCRs with disease status, and machine learning to predict cytomegalovirus infection status. In a later analysis, previously published TCR beta repertoires from several hundred donors were re-analyzed and high-resolution HLA genotyping was added so that TCR occurrence patterns could be studied. Rather than using new phenotypic data, the later analysis identified candidate immune exposures from TCR beta sequences and from how often those sequences occurred across donors. An earlier analysis of fewer than 700 of the donors applied high-throughput TCR beta sequencing to assess whether each TCR beta V gene segment acted as functional or pseudogenic. Alongside the repertoire data, information on donor age, sex, ethnicity and CMV serostatus was compiled. Genome-wide SNP genotypes for about three fifths of the roughly 700 donors were used in a later genetic analysis, which treated that subset as a discovery cohort. All discovery cohort repertoires had been generated on a single sequencing platform. Both class I and class II loci were covered by HLA typing, at four-digit resolution. Typing coverage differed by locus: A, B, C, DRB1 and DQB1 were typed in roughly 620-630 donors, DQA1 in 522, DPA1 in roughly 590, and DPB1 in roughly 470. Several DR-DQ haplotypes were treated as single units for association and clustering because of strong linkage in the cohort. On average, roughly 200,000 unique TCR beta nucleotide sequences were sequenced per donor among 300 to 500 genotyped donors of the cohort, with approximately 18% of those sequences being non-productive. What the work shows at the level of the full study, not this receptor alone: The authors suggested that the approach could potentially be generalized to other disease states and immunological phenotypes. Because counts were too low, approximately 15 rarely observed V segments, including chromosome 9 orphons, were excluded from the earlier analysis of 587 of the donors. Most TCR sequences were observed very rarely across donors, whereas some public TCRs were present in many individuals. A further reported finding was that TCR beta sequences accurately predicted the HLA-A and HLA-B alleles for most subjects in the first cohort. In this cohort, only TCR beta chains were sequenced, and detectable features were limited by the absence of alpha or paired-chain data. A later analysis found that most CMV-associated TCR beta chains appeared HLA-restricted, with HLA associations seemingly driven largely by CMV exposure. Sequencing depth was assumed to be roughly uniform across donors in the presence/absence analyses, though that assumption may not hold. A later analysis found that HLA-associated TCR beta chains were more clonally expanded and had lower generation probabilities than equally common non-associated chains. A later analysis associated some 17,000 TCR beta sequences with specific HLA alleles at a false discovery rate of 0.05. Some IMGT-functional V segments, including TRBV6-2 and TRBV6-3, could not be told apart with the 87-base-pair reads, so those segments were excluded. A few of the identified cytomegalovirus-associated TCR beta chains were confirmed in vitro to be specific for cytomegalovirus antigens. Strong co-occurrence of HLA alleles, especially DR and DQ, made assigning TCR associations to individual alleles difficult. In a later analysis, the rate of TCR association differed among HLA loci, with DRB1 alleles having the most associated TCRs and HLA-C alleles having the fewest. According to a later analysis, parvovirus B19, influenza, CMV and Epstein-Barr virus appeared linked to several top co-occurrence clusters. Compared with the roughly 670-donor mean, donors in an Asian-associated ancestry cluster had fewer N-insertions in productive TCRs, according to a later genetic analysis. In both the original and validation cohorts, the classifier was reported to diagnose cytomegalovirus status with high specificity and sensitivity. Broadly in line with IMGT annotations, most TCR beta V segments showed up in productive rearrangements about 90% or about 30% of the time in an earlier analysis of under 700 of the donors. Immune exposure information for the cohort was limited to CMV serostatus. Correlated functional status among segregating V segments might be attributable to linkage disequilibrium, but an unknown experimental factor could not be ruled out. In a later genetic analysis, a missense DCLRE1C variant was associated with V-gene and J-gene trimming of TCR beta chains, and the association was replicated in an independent cohort. In the study, about 150 TCR beta chains were listed as associated with cytomegalovirus. A group of highly shared sequence variants was considered likely to be a technical artifact of the sequencing pipeline. Because HLA typing was unavailable for some donors at each locus, only the typed subset was used in association tests.

Libraries were prepared through the immunoSEQ multiplex PCR assay. A mixture of 60 forward primers for TCR Vbeta segments and 13 reverse primers for TCR Jbeta segments was used in the multiplex PCR. Amplification of the CDR3 region of rearranged TCR beta genes was performed with a multiplex PCR assay on genomic DNA. Amplified TCR beta libraries were sequenced as 87-base-pair reads on the Illumina HiSeq System. The authors' analysis ran thus. Across the roughly 600 repertoires, a later analysis counted roughly 84 million unique TCR beta chains, 9 million to 14 million of which were shared by at least two donors. Raw reads were error-corrected and collapsed into unique sequences by a nearest-neighbor algorithm in which closely related sequences were merged to remove PCR and sequencing errors. V, D and J gene segments were assigned by aligning CDR3 sequences to IMGT reference sequences. For a sequence to be retained, a match of at least six nucleotides was required to both a V gene segment and a J gene segment. Rearrangements were classified as productive when the CDR3 lacked stop codons and remained in frame with V and J, and all other rearrangements were classified as non-productive. CDR3 was defined by IMGT convention, running from the second conserved V-encoded cysteine to the conserved J-encoded phenylalanine. The earlier analysis of a few hundred of the donors excluded sequences that lacked an unambiguous match to a single V gene segment. In an earlier analysis of approximately 610 of the donors, V segments were called functional above 56.7% productive rearrangements and were called segregating when the between-donor standard deviation exceeded 5%. A statistical classification framework was built for diagnosing cytomegalovirus status from the catalog of TCR beta chain sequences. In a later analysis, TCR nucleotide sequences were compared against IMGT/GENE-DB human TR gene sequences so that V and J genes could be assigned. The TCRdist pipeline was used in a later analysis to assign CDR3 sequences and most-parsimonious VDJ recombination scenarios. In a later analysis, each TCR beta chain was defined by its CDR3 amino acid sequence together with its V-gene family, and reads lacking a unique V-gene family were excluded. As a way to deal with suspected cross-contamination and a sequencing artifact, a later analysis dropped 592 nucleotide sequences that were highly shared and had low generation probability. A later analysis calculated a clonal expansion index for each public chain from normalized within-repertoire ranks of inferred template counts. Generation probabilities in a later analysis came from a VDJ recombination model fitted to out-of-frame rearrangements, and those results were checked against IGoR. A later analysis scored TCR-TCR, TCR-HLA and TCR-CMV co-occurrence with hypergeometric tests, applying a repertoire-size bias correction to TCR pairs. In a later analysis, false discovery rates were estimated by permuting HLA or CMV assignments 20 times. A later analysis grouped co-occurring TCRs with DBSCAN, adding TCRdist sequence similarity when clustering within HLA-allele-positive subsets. Repertoires with fewer than 30,000 or more than 120,000 public chains were left out of co-occurrence clustering, as were a handful of repertoires with anomalous nucleotide sharing. This is the immuneACCESS table as TCRdb keeps it, with only in-frame sequences that have V and J called. A part of the clones is gone; compared with another copy, unresolved V genes explain less than half, and the rest is unexplained. D and trimming were read from the DNA, whereas the V and J calls and clone size are those reported in that table. Within this sample are 100,000 to 120,000 clones, with more than 60% of them counted one time only. The ten largest make up about 6.8% of the sample.

The CDR3 runs 15 amino acids, cysteine and phenylalanine included. Just CDR3 DNA is preserved here, 45 bases in frame from base 1. V was cut back by 4 bases and J by 6 bases, leaving a gap of 15 bases between them. CDR1 and CDR2, per the germline V gene, are SGHTA and FQGNSA. With regard to this clone: The target of this receptor is not known. Per-nucleotide qualities are absent, and no much larger clonotype sits a single base away.

The cohort comprised hundreds of healthy bone marrow donors. All cohort members were sampled while nominally healthy, although unrecorded immune exposures were likely present. The donor tested CMV seropositive and was one of the 289 seropositive cohort members. Every donor gave a peripheral blood sample, and the peripheral blood mononuclear cells from that sample were used for TCR beta sequencing. The Qiagen DNeasy Blood Extraction Kit was used to extract genomic DNA from the blood cell samples. The sequence was obtained from a man aged 30-40 years in good health and CMV-seropositive. The chain is assembled from TRBV7-2 and TRBJ2-2; the D gene cannot be named for sure. The sequencing sample was made of PBMCs. The CDR3 has the sequence CASSWSSSAAGELFF. The bases read TGTGCCAGCAGCTGGAGTTCCTCCGCTGCCGGGGAGCTGTTTTTT.